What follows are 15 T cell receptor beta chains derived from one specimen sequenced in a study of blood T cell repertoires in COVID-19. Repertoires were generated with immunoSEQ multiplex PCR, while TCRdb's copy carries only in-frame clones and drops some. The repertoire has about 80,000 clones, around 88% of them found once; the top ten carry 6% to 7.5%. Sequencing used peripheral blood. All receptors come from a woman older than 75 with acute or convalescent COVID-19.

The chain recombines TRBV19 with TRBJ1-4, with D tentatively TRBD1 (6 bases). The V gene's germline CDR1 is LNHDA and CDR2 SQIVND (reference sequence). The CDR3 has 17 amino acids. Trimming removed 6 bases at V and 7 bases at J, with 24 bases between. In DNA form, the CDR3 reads TGTGCCAGTAGAGCGACAGGTCTCATCCCTACCGGTGAAAAACTGTTTTTT. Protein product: CASRATGLIPTGEKLFF.

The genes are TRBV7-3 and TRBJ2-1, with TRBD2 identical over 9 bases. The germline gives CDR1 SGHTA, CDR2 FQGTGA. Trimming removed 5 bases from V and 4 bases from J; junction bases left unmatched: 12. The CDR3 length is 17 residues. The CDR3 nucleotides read TGTGCCAGCAGCGCCAGCCCCGGGACTAGCCCTTACAATGAGCAGTTCTTC. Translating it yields CASSASPGTSPYNEQFF.

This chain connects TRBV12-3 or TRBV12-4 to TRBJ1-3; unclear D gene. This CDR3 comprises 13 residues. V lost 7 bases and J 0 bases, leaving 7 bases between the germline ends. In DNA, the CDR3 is TGTGCCAGCATTAGTGGCTCTGGAAACACCATATATTTT. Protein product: CASISGSGNTIYF.

CDR3 loop: CAWSSGTGVRQPQHF. In nucleotides, the CDR3 is TGTGCCTGGAGTTCCGGGACAGGGGTGAGGCAGCCCCAGCATTTT. This chain links TRBV30 with TRBJ1-5, with 10 nucleotides matching TRBD1. The germline CDR1 and CDR2 sequences are GTSNPN and SVGIG (reference sequence). V lost 2 bases and J lost 7; bases outside the gene matches: 8. The CDR3 is made up of 15 amino acids.

The CDR3 coding sequence is TGTGCCTGGAGTGCAGGGGGTACGGGCACTGAAGCTTTCTTT. It translates to CAWSAGGTGTEAFF. This chain joins TRBV30 and TRBJ1-1; 7 bases map to TRBD1. The CDR3 has 14 amino acids. J gave up 4 bases and V 1 base, and 6 bases lay outside the gene matches. Germline V gene data show CDR1 as GTSNPN and CDR2 as SVGIG (reference sequence).

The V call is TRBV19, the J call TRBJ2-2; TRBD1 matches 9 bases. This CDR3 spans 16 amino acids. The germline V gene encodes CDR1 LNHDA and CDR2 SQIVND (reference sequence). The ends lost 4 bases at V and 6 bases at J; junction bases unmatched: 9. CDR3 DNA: TGTGCCAGTAGTACCCCGACAGGGGGTCTTGCCGGGGAGCTGTTTTTT. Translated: CASSTPTGGLAGELFF.

In nucleotides, the CDR3 is TGTGCCAGCAGCTTCTCAACAGGGCTGAACACTGAAGCTTTCTTT. It specifies CASSFSTGLNTEAFF. J is TRBJ1-1 and V is TRBV5-6, with D tentatively TRBD1 (6 bases). The V and J ends lost 2 bases and 0 bases respectively, with 11 bases between them. CDR1 is SGHDT and CDR2 is YYEEEE in the germline V gene. The CDR3 spans 15 residues.

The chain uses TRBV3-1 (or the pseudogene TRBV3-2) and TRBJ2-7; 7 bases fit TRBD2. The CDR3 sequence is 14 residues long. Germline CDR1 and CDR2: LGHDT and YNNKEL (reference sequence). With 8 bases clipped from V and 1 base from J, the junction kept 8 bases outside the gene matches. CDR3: CASGREGESYEQYF. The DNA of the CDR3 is TGTGCCAGCGGCAGGGAGGGTGAATCCTACGAGCAGTACTTC.

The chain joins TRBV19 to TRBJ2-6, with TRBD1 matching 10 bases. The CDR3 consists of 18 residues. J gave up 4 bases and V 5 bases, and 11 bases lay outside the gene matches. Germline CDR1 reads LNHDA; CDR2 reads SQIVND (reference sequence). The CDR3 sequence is CASSPSGTGVGGANVLTF. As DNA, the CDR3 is TGTGCCAGTAGTCCCTCCGGGACAGGGGTCGGCGGGGCCAACGTCCTGACTTTC.

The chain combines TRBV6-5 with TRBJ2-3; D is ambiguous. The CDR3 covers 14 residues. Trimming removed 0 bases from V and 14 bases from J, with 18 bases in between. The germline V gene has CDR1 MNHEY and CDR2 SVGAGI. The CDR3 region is CASSYSSVLMTGYF. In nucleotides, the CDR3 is TGTGCCAGCAGTTACTCGTCAGTTCTCATGACGGGGTATTTT.

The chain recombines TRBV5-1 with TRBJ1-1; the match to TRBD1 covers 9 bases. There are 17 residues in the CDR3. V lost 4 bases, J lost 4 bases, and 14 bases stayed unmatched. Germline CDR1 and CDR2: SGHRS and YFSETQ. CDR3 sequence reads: CASSPGTGRLTSTEAFF. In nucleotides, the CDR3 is TGCGCCAGCAGCCCCGGGACAGGGAGGTTGACGAGCACTGAAGCTTTCTTT.

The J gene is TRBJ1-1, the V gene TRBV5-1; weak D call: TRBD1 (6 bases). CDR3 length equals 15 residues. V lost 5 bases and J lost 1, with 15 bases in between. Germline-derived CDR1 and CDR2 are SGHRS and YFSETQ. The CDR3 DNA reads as TGCGCCAGCAGTTGGGGCGGGGGCGGGAACACTGAAGCTTTCTTT. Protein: CASSWGGGGNTEAFF.

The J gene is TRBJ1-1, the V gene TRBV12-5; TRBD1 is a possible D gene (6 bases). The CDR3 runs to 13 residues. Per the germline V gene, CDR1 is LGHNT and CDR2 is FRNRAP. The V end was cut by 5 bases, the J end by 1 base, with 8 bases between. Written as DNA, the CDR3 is TGTGCTAGTGGTAAGGACAGGAACACTGAAGCTTTCTTT. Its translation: CASGKDRNTEAFF.

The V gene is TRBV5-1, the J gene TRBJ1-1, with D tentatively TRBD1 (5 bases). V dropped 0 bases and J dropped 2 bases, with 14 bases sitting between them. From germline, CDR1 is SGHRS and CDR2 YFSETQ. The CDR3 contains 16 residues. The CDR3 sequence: CASSLDWGEFNTEAFF. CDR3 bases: TGCGCCAGCAGCTTGGATTGGGGGGAATTTAACACTGAAGCTTTCTTT.

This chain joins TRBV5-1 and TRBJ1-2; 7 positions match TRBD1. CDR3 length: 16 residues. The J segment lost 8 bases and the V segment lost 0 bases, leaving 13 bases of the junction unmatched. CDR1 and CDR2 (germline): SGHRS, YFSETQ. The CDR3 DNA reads TGCGCCAGCAGCTTGGGTACAGGGGTGCCCTCGGAAGGCTACACCTTC. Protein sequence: CASSLGTGVPSEGYTF.